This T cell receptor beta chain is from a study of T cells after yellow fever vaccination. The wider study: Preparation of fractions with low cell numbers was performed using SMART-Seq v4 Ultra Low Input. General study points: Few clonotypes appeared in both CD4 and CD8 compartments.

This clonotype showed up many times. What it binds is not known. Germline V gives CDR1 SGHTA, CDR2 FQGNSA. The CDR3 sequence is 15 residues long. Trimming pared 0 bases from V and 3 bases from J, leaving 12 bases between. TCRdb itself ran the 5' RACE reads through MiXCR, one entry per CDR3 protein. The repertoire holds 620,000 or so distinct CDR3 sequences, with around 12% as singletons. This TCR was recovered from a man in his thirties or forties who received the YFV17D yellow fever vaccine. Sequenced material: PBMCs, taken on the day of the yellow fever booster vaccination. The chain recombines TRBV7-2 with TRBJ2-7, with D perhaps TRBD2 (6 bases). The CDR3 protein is CASSLAPGAGYEQYF. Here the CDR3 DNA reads TGTGCCAGCAGCTTAGCGCCGGGAGCCGGCTACGAGCAGTACTTC. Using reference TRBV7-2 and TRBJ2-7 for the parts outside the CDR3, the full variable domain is GAGVSQSPSNKVTEKGKDVELRCDPISGHTALYWYRQSLGQGLEFLIYFQGNSAPDKSGLPSDRFSAERTGGSVSTLTIQRTQQEDSAVYLCASSLAPGAGYEQYFGPGTRLTVT.